Below, 22 T cell receptor beta chains from the same sample are listed, as sequenced in a study of blood T cell repertoires in COVID-19. Using immunoSEQ multiplex PCR, the repertoire was profiled, and TCRdb retains in-frame clones only, with some absent. The sample consists of under 300,000 clones, 88% of them appearing once. Sequencing was performed on peripheral blood. These receptors originate from a woman aged 30 to 39 with acute or convalescent COVID-19.

This clone was counted a few times. The chain employs TRBV10-3 and TRBJ1-3, with unresolved D. This CDR3 region has 13 residues. CDR1 and CDR2 (germline): ENHRY, SYGVKD. The germline V and J ends were trimmed by 10 bases and 1 base, with 11 bases remaining between them. DNA for the CDR3: TGTGCCACCGCGGTCGCTTCTGGAAACACCATATATTTT. Translated, it gives CATAVASGNTIYF.

This chain uses TRBV18 with TRBJ1-6; the match to TRBD1 covers 7 bases. J gave up 7 bases and V 2 bases, and 8 bases lay outside the gene matches. The germline V gene encodes CDR1 KGHSH and CDR2 LQKENI. CDR3 length equals 16 residues. The CDR3 region has the DNA TGTGCCAGCTCACCAACGGTGACAGGGAGGAATTCACCCCTCCACTTT. Protein product: CASSPTVTGRNSPLHF. The full variable domain, in which reference TRBV18 and TRBJ1-6 provide the parts outside the CDR3, is NAGVMQNPRHLVRRRGQEARLRCSPMKGHSHVYWYRQLPEEGLKFMVYLQKENIIDESGMPKERFSAEFPKEGPSILRIQQVVRGDSAAYFCASSPTVTGRNSPLHFGNGTRLTVT.

The V call is TRBV7-8, the J call TRBJ1-2; 7 bases align to TRBD1. V trimming: 3 bases; J trimming: 3 bases; junction bases outside the gene matches: 4. This CDR3 comprises 14 residues. CDR1 is SGHVS and CDR2 is FQNEAQ in the germline V gene. The CDR3 DNA reads as TGTGCCAGCAGCTTGTCCGGGACAGACTATGGCTACACCTTC. Amino acid sequence: CASSLSGTDYGYTF.

This chain connects TRBV5-1 to TRBJ2-5, with 11 nucleotides matching TRBD1. The CDR3 is 17 amino acids. V was clipped by 9 bases and J by 2 bases; unmatched bases: 15. Looked up from germline, CDR1 is SGHRS and CDR2 is YFSETQ. The CDR3 DNA reads TGCGCCACCAACTCCGGGGACAGGGGGGGTTGGCAAGAGACCCAGTACTTC. Encoded protein: CATNSGDRGGWQETQYF. Full variable domain (remainder filled in from reference TRBV5-1 and TRBJ2-5): KAGVTQTPRYLIKTRGQQVTLSCSPISGHRSVSWYQQTPGQGLQFLFEYFSETQRNKGNFPGRFSGRQFSNSRSEMNVSTLELGDSALYLCATNSGDRGGWQETQYFGPGTRLLVL.

In its sample, this clone was seen once. The chain links TRBV7-9 to TRBJ1-2; possibly TRBD1 for D (5 bases). The CDR3 runs to 14 residues. Trimming left V 3 bases short and J 8 bases short, with 16 bases between. Germline V gene data show CDR1 as SEHNR and CDR2 as FQNEAQ (reference sequence). For the CDR3, the DNA is TGTGCCAGCAGCTTTGGGGCCCGTCAAGGGGGCTACACCTTC. This sequence encodes CASSFGARQGGYTF.

J is TRBJ2-3 and V is TRBV6-5; 7 bases map to TRBD2. V lost 0 bases and J lost 4; bases outside the gene matches: 1. Germline V gene sequence: CDR1 MNHEY, CDR2 SVGAGI. The CDR3 consists of 14 residues. CDR3 sequence (DNA): TGTGCCAGCAGTTACTCGACTAGCCCAGATACGCAGTATTTT. Protein: CASSYSTSPDTQYF.

Worth noting for this clone: A read error may produce the germline difference seen at one junction end. This chain connects TRBV7-9 to TRBJ2-7; the match to TRBD2 covers 8 bases. This CDR3 has 15 residues. Per the germline V gene, CDR1 is SEHNR and CDR2 is FQNEAQ (reference sequence). CDR3 amino acids: CASSLAGGRNPEQYF. CDR3 nucleotide sequence: TGTGCCAGCAGCCTAGCGGGCGGGAGAAACCCCGAGCAGTACTTC.

The J gene is TRBJ1-5, the V gene TRBV24-1; 10 bases are shared with TRBD1. The CDR3 loop spans 13 amino acids. Per the germline V gene, CDR1 is KGHDR and CDR2 is SFDVKD. V was pared by 9 bases and J by 4 bases, with 2 bases of the junction left unmatched. Here the CDR3 DNA reads TGTGCCACCCGGGACAGGGGAAATCAGCCCCAGCATTTT. It codes for CATRDRGNQPQHF.

This clone showed up just a few times. This sequence joins TRBV29-1 and TRBJ1-5; TRBD1 aligns across 8 bases. V lost 6 bases to trimming and J lost 3 bases; unmatched junction nucleotides: 4. The CDR3 is 13 residues long. Germline V gives CDR1 SQVTM, CDR2 ANQGSEA. CDR3 bases: TGCAGCGTACGGACAGGGATCAATCAGCCCCAGCATTTT. Its protein product is CSVRTGINQPQHF.

This clone has only one observation. The same CDR3 also results from other DNA sequences found in this sample. The chain uses TRBV5-1 and TRBJ2-7, with TRBD2 identical over 10 bases. V was pared by 4 bases and J by 1 base, with 5 bases of the junction left unmatched. The CDR3 is 15 amino acids. Germline V gene sequence: CDR1 SGHRS, CDR2 YFSETQ. CDR3: CASSLRTSGSYEQYF. Here the CDR3 DNA reads TGCGCCAGCAGCCTGCGGACTAGCGGATCCTACGAGCAGTACTTC.

About this clone itself: Other DNA sequences in this sample translate to the same CDR3. This chain connects TRBV27 to TRBJ1-6, with D possibly being TRBD1 (6 bases). Trimming removed 4 bases from V and 1 base from J, with 8 bases in between. Germline lookup yields CDR1 MNHEY and CDR2 SMNVEV (reference sequence). The CDR3 has 15 amino acids. CDR3 sequence reads: CASSSGVSYNSPLHF. The CDR3 nucleotides are TGTGCCAGCAGTTCAGGGGTTTCCTATAATTCACCCCTCCACTTT.

The table lists this clone with a count of one. The V and J genes are TRBV25-1 and TRBJ1-1, with D unresolved. CDR1 and CDR2 from the germline V gene are MGHDK and SYGVNS. Trimming stripped 4 bases from V and 4 bases from J, with 10 bases between. The CDR3 is 13 residues long. CDR3 coding DNA: TGTGCCAGCAGTGGGCAGTTTGGCACTGAAGCTTTCTTT. Translating it yields CASSGQFGTEAFF.

The chain links TRBV19 to TRBJ2-7; tentatively, D is TRBD2 (6 bases). V lost 6 bases to trimming and J lost 5 bases, with 17 bases between them. CDR1 is LNHDA and CDR2 is SQIVND in the germline V gene (reference sequence). This CDR3 region has 14 residues. The CDR3 loop reads CASSRDLRVDEQYF. CDR3 bases: TGTGCCAGTAGCAGGGACTTGCGAGTTGACGAGCAGTACTTC.

The CDR3 DNA follows: TGTGCCAGCAGCCCCTGGACAGGAGCCAATGAAAAACTGTTTTTT. It specifies CASSPWTGANEKLFF. The chain has TRBV7-2 and TRBJ1-4; TRBD1 aligns across 7 bases. The J segment lost 5 bases and the V segment lost 5 bases, leaving 8 bases of the junction unmatched. The CDR3 contains 15 residues. CDR1 is SGHTA, CDR2 FQGNSA, per germline.

The CDR3 spells CASSLPFSGQVSNQPQHF. DNA of the CDR3: TGTGCCAGTAGTCTACCCTTCTCTGGGCAGGTTAGCAATCAGCCCCAGCATTTT. The chain couples TRBV19 to TRBJ1-5; D remains unclear. V dropped 5 bases and J dropped 0 bases, with 20 bases sitting between them. The CDR3 sequence is 18 residues long. The germline V gene has CDR1 LNHDA and CDR2 SQIVND (reference sequence).

The chain couples TRBV2 to TRBJ1-3; D may be TRBD1 (5 bases). CDR1 and CDR2 from the germline V gene are SNHLY and FYNNEI. V was clipped by 5 bases and J by 0 bases, with 11 bases between them. This CDR3 has 15 residues. Written as DNA, the CDR3 is TGTGCCAGCAGTAATCGACAGTTCTCTGGAAACACCATATATTTT. Translated: CASSNRQFSGNTIYF. Complete variable domain (other parts from reference TRBV2 and TRBJ1-3): EPEVTQTPSHQVTQMGQEVILRCVPISNHLYFYWYRQILGQKVEFLVSFYNNEISEKSEIFDDQFSVERPDGSNFTLKIRSTKLEDSAMYFCASSNRQFSGNTIYFGEGSWLTVV.

This clone was observed a handful of times. CDR3 protein: CASFPGLAGEERLGEQFF. The CDR3 DNA follows: TGTGCCAGCTTCCCCGGGCTAGCGGGAGAGGAAAGGCTAGGTGAGCAGTTCTTC. V usage is TRBV5-8 and J usage is TRBJ2-1, with TRBD2 identical over 10 bases. Trimming took 7 bases from V and 9 from J; bases not matched to a gene: 22. The CDR3 spans 18 residues. Germline loops: CDR1 SGHTS, CDR2 YDEGEE.

This chain links TRBV14 with TRBJ2-7; 7 bases fit TRBD1. This CDR3 region has 16 residues. V shed 4 bases, J shed 0 bases, and the junction held 9 bases outside the gene matches. From germline, CDR1 is SGHDN and CDR2 FVKESK. This CDR3 is CASSPTVGTVSYEQYF. The CDR3 DNA sequence: TGTGCCAGCAGCCCCACAGTCGGGACAGTCTCCTACGAGCAGTACTTC.

This clone was counted a single time. J is TRBJ1-1 and V is TRBV6-2 or TRBV6-3; 9 bases align to TRBD1. Germline CDR1 and CDR2: MNHEY and SVGEGT. Unmatched junction bases numbered 8, after V lost 6 bases and J lost 0 bases. The CDR3 has 16 residues. This CDR3 reads CASSRRTGAMNTEAFF. CDR3 nucleotides: TGTGCCAGCAGCCGTAGGACAGGGGCAATGAACACTGAAGCTTTCTTT.

The chain has TRBV6-2 or TRBV6-3 and TRBJ2-7; D is undetermined. V lost 2 bases to trimming and J lost 0 bases, with 8 bases between them. The CDR3 contains 14 residues. CDR1 and CDR2 from the germline V gene are MNHEY and SVGEGT. The CDR3 loop reads CASSYEATSYEQYF. CDR3 coding DNA: TGTGCCAGCAGTTACGAGGCCACCTCCTACGAGCAGTACTTC.

This clone was detected only once. The CDR3 loop is CASSDRQGGQPQHF. The CDR3 DNA is TGTGCCAGCAGTGATAGGCAGGGTGGACAGCCCCAGCATTTT. The rearrangement links TRBV6-1 to TRBJ1-5; perhaps TRBD1 as D (5 bases). The ends were cut back, 3 bases at V and 7 bases at J, with 13 bases in the middle. CDR3 size: 14 residues. Per the germline V gene, CDR1 is MNHNS and CDR2 is SASEGT.

The chain links TRBV24-1 to TRBJ2-1; D is undetermined. Germline lookup yields CDR1 KGHDR and CDR2 SFDVKD. V was clipped by 4 bases and J by 2 bases, with 11 bases between them. The CDR3 sequence is 15 residues long. CDR3 sequence (DNA): TGTGCCACCAGTGACTATGACACGACCTACAATGAGCAGTTCTTC. Translated, it gives CATSDYDTTYNEQFF.